Included here is one T cell receptor (beta chain) sequence, with context. Antigen specificity is unknown. CDR1 and CDR2 (germline): SGDLS, YYNGEE. The ends lost 3 bases at V and 5 bases at J; junction bases unmatched: 7. The CDR3 is made up of 15 amino acids. The sample originates from a study of CD8 T cells in ankylosing spondylitis. Study conclusions and caveats: Typical of ankylosing spondylitis blood, it appeared, was a TCR beta motif of under 10 highly homologous variants. It was reported that disease-linked clones were significantly enriched in matched ankylosing spondylitis synovial fluid. Disease-associated clones were CD8+ and fairly uncommon in peripheral blood.

Libraries of TCR beta came from quantitative 5'-RACE with molecular barcodes. TCRdb processed the 5' RACE reads anew with MiXCR; each CDR3 protein has one entry. The repertoire holds about 840,000 distinct CDR3 sequences, with 10% to 15% as singletons. Sequenced material: blood, either unsorted or a sorted T cell fraction (not recorded which). The genes are TRBV9 and TRBJ2-1, with 8 bases lining up with TRBD2. This TCR was sampled from a male donor with ankylosing spondylitis. In DNA, the CDR3 is TGTGCCAGCAGCGCGGGGGGGAGCCGCAACAATGAGCAGTTCTTC. Its translation: CASSAGGSRNNEQFF.